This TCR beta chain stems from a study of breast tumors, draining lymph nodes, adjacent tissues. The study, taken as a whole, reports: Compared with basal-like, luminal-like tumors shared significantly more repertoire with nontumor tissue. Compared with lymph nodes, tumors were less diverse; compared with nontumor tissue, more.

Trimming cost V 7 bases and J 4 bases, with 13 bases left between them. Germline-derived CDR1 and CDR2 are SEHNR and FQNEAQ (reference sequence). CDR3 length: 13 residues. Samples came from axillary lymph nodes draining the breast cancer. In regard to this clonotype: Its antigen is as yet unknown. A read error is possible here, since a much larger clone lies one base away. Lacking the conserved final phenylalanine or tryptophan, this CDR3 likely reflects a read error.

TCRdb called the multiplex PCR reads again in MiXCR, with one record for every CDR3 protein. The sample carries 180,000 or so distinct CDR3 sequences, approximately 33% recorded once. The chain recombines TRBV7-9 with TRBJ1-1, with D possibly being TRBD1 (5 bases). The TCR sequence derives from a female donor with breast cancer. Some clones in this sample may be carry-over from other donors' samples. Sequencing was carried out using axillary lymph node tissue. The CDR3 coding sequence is TGTGCCAGCATCAATTACGGGGGCACTGAAGCTTTCTCT. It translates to CASINYGGTEAFS.